This T cell receptor (beta chain) originates from a study of post-analysis software for immune sequencing data. Turning to the study itself: The study covered relapsing-remitting, secondary progressive and progressive-relapsing courses of multiple sclerosis. General observations from the study: When compared against controls, multiple sclerosis patients showed significantly lower normalized Chao1 diversity. TRBV5-6, TRBV5-1 and TRBV20-1 were among five TRBV segments more frequent in patients than controls. Strong co-clustering by F measure was seen for same-batch samples.

As concerns this clonotype: Its specificity is not known.

The TCR beta cDNA libraries carried unique molecular identifiers. A single record per CDR3 protein comes from TCRdb applying MiXCR to the PCR reads. Of more than 500,000 distinct CDR3 sequences in the sample, approximately 31% are singletons; the top ten hold 4.5% to 7.5%. Germline V gives CDR1 SGHKS, CDR2 YYEKEE (reference sequence). The CDR3 length is 12 residues. Deletions cut 4 bases from V and 3 bases from J, with 7 bases between. Sequencing was carried out using blood. This clonotype originated in a girl aged 2-17 years with multiple sclerosis. The chain carries TRBV5-5 and TRBJ2-5, with D uncertain. CDR3 DNA: TGTGCCAGCAGCCTGCAAGAAGAGACCCAGTACTTC. It encodes CASSLQEETQYF.